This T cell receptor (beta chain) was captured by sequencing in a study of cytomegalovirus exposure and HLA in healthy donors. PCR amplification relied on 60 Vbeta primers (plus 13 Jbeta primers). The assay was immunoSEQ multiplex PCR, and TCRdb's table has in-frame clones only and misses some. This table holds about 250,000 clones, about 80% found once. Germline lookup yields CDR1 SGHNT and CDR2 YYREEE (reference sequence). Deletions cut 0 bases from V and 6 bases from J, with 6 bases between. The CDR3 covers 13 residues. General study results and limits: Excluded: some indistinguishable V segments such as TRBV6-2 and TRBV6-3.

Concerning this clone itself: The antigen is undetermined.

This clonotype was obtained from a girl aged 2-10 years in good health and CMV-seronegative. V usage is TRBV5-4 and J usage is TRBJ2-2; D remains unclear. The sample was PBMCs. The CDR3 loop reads CASSLALSGELFF. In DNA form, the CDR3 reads TGTGCCAGCAGCTTGGCCTTGTCCGGGGAGCTGTTTTTT. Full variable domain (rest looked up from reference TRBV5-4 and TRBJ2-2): ETGVTQSPTHLIKTRGQQVTLRCSSQSGHNTVSWYQQALGQGPQFIFQYYREEENGRGNFPPRFSGLQFPNYSSELNVNALELDDSALYLCASSLALSGELFFGEGSRLTVL.